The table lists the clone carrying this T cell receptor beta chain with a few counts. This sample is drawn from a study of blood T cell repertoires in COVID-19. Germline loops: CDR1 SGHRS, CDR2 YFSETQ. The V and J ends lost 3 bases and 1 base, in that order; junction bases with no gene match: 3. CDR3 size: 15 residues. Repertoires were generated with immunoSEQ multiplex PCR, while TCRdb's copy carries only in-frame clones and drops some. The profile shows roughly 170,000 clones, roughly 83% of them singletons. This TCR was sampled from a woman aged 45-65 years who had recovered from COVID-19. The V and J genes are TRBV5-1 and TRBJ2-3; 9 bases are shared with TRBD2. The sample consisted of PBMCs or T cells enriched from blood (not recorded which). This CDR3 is CASSWTSAGTDTQYF. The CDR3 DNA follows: TGCGCCAGCAGCTGGACTAGCGCGGGCACAGATACGCAGTATTTT.